This T cell receptor beta chain was retrieved from a study of control samples from healthy donors and cancer patients. CDR1 is KGHSH and CDR2 is LQKENI in the germline V gene. The CDR3 covers 13 residues. The junction had 5 bases not matched to a gene; V was cut back by 6 bases and J by 4 bases. Details on this clone: This same CDR3 is encoded by further DNA sequences in the sample.

Only in-frame clones appear in the TCRdb table, and some are missing; sequencing was by immunoSEQ multiplex PCR. The profile shows approximately 120,000 clones, over 75% of them singletons. What was sequenced was blood. This sequence joins TRBV18 and TRBJ2-7; 8 bases align to TRBD1. The clonotype originates from a man aged 18 to 30 in good health. Written as DNA, the CDR3 is TGTGCCAGCTCGCCGGACAGGGCTTACGAGCAGTACTTC. Translated, it gives CASSPDRAYEQYF.